What follows is one TCR beta chain and its context. This entry is derived from a study of blood T cell repertoires in COVID-19. As for the study in general: Acute and convalescent COVID-19 samples came from the United States, Italy and Spain. In each case, the material was cDNA or gDNA derived from T cells, B-cell-depleted T cells, or PBMCs.

Source study methods: Amplification from reference gene primers served as the basis for estimated nucleated cell counts. TCRdb's copy holds only in-frame clones and misses some; the assay was immunoSEQ multiplex PCR. The DNA gave D and trimming, while V, J and clone size come from that table. The table lists some 180,000 clones, roughly 76% of them singletons. Those enrolled in Seattle joined during active infection and were followed longitudinally afterward. The specimen was peripheral blood. This TCR derives from a woman of 80 years or more with COVID-19, enrolled during active disease.

As DNA, the CDR3 is TGTGCCAGCAGTGAAGGTGTAGGGGCGTTGGACTATGGCTACACCTTC. Amino acids: CASSEGVGALDYGYTF. The chain couples TRBV6-1 to TRBJ1-2, with a weak D call TRBD1 (5 bases). The germline V gene encodes CDR1 MNHNS and CDR2 SASEGT. This CDR3 comprises 16 residues. V lost 1 base and J 3 bases, leaving 15 bases between the germline ends.